Listed below are T cell receptor beta chains from one sample, sequenced in a study of shared clonotypes between healthy human individuals. Measured with immunoSEQ multiplex PCR; TCRdb has only the in-frame clones, and not every one. The data hold 330,000 or so clones, with approximately 74% observed a single time. The sequenced material came from memory CD4+ T cells sorted from blood. The receptors come from a man under 40 in good health. The CDR3 runs from the conserved cysteine through the conserved F or W. The D gene is left open where the match is weak. Only some rows state a clone size, as once, few, many or a class for expanded clones.

>many|TRBD1|TRBJ1-4|TRBV2
TGTGCCAGCAGTGACTCTTCCGGGACAGGAGGTGAAAAACTGTTTTTT
CASSDSSGTGGEKLFF
>-|-|TRBJ2-7|TRBV6-5
TGTGCCAGCAGCTCCACCGGGACTTTGAACGAGCAGTACTTC
CASSSTGTLNEQYF
>-|-|TRBJ2-1|TRBV28
TGTGCCAGCCATCGGGGAGGGGGCTCCTACAATGAGCAGTTCTTC
CASHRGGGSYNEQFF
>few|TRBD2|TRBJ2-2|TRBV9
TGTGCCAGCAGCGTAGAAGCAGCGGGGGCCCGAGGCGGGGAGCTGTTTTTT
CASSVEAAGARGGELFF
>-|TRBD1|TRBJ1-4|TRBV5-1
TGCGCCAGCAGCGTGGGGACAGACCGGAGTGAAAAACTGTTTTTT
CASSVGTDRSEKLFF
>-|TRBD1|TRBJ2-1|TRBV5-8
TGTGCCAGCAGCTTGACAGGGGCGTCCGCTGAGCAGTTCTTC
CASSLTGASAEQFF
>-|-|TRBJ2-7|TRBV5-1
TGCGCCAGCAGCTTGGACAACGGTCCCTACGAGCAGTACTTC
CASSLDNGPYEQYF
>-|-|TRBJ1-3|TRBV19
TGTGCCTCCCAGGCAGGGGTAACTGGAAACACCATATATTTT
CASQAGVTGNTIYF
>-|-|TRBJ1-4|TRBV7-8
TGTGCCAGCAGCTTACGTCAGTATCCGGAAAAACTGTTTTTT
CASSLRQYPEKLFF
>-|TRBD1|TRBJ1-5|TRBV7-3
TGTGCCAGCAGCCCACCCGAACAGGGGTCTAGCAATCAGCCCCAGCATTTT
CASSPPEQGSSNQPQHF
>-|-|TRBJ2-2|TRBV5-1
TGCGCCAGCAGCTTGGCGGGAAACACCGGGGAGCTGTTTTTT
CASSLAGNTGELFF
>-|TRBD1|TRBJ2-3|TRBV7-9
TGTGCCAGCAGCCTCGACAGGGACGATACGCAGTATTTT
CASSLDRDDTQYF
>-|-|TRBJ1-2|TRBV7-9
TGTGCCAGCGGTACCACTGCTAACTATGGCTACACCTTC
CASGTTANYGYTF
>-|-|TRBJ1-1|TRBV19
TGTGCCAGTAGTACACAAACAGGATCCGAAGCTTTCTTT
CASSTQTGSEAFF
>-|TRBD1|TRBJ1-2|TRBV7-8
TGTGCCAGCAGCTCGGACAGGATTGGGGGCTACACCTTC
CASSSDRIGGYTF
>-|-|TRBJ1-4|TRBV4-3
TGCGCCAGCAGCCAAGATAAGGGGGGGGCAAGGGAAAAACTGTTTTTT
CASSQDKGGAREKLFF
>-|-|TRBJ2-1|TRBV7-2
TGTGCCAGCAGCTCCCAAAGCTCCTACAATGAGCAGTTCTTC
CASSSQSSYNEQFF
>-|-|TRBJ2-1|TRBV5-1
TGCGCCAGCAGCATCCTCGGCCGGGGGTACAATGAGCAGTTCTTC
CASSILGRGYNEQFF
>-|TRBD2|TRBJ2-1|TRBV27
TGTGCCAGCAGTTCCCACGGACTAGCGATCAGTGAGCAGTTCTTC
CASSSHGLAISEQFF
>-|-|TRBJ2-5|TRBV2
TGTGCCAGCGGCAGAGACCAAGAGACCCAGTACTTC
CASGRDQETQYF
>-|TRBD2|TRBJ2-2|TRBV11-2
TGTGCCAGCAGCTTCCCGCTAGCGGGAGGGCCCTTTTTCCGGGGAGCTGTTTTT
CASSFPLAGGPFFRGAVF
>-|TRBD2|TRBJ2-5|TRBV10-1
TGCGCCAGCAGTCCCGGACTAGCGGGAGTAGGGGTGACCCAGTACTTC
CASSPGLAGVGVTQYF
>-|-|TRBJ1-2|TRBV4-2
TGTGCCAGCAGCCGGGATCAGGGGTATGGCTACACCTTC
CASSRDQGYGYTF
>few|-|TRBJ2-7|TRBV10-3
TGTGCCATCAGTGACCCGAGAGGGCAGTACGAGCAGTACTTC
CAISDPRGQYEQYF
>-|TRBD2|TRBJ2-1|TRBV5-4
TGTGCCAGCAGCTTGCGGTCCAAGGCTAGCGGAAACCTCAATGAGCAGTTCTTC
CASSLRSKASGNLNEQFF
>once|-|TRBJ1-1|TRBV5-4
TGTGCCAGCAGCGCCCGGACGGTCGACACTGAAGCTTTCTTT
CASSARTVDTEAFF
>-|TRBD2|TRBJ2-3|TRBV7-2
TGTGCCAGCAGCTTAAGCGGGACTAGCACAGATACGCAGTATTTT
CASSLSGTSTDTQYF
>-|-|TRBJ2-7|TRBV19
TGTGCCAGCGCAGGACTCAGGAGCTCCTACGAGCAGTACTTC
CASAGLRSSYEQYF
>-|-|TRBJ2-4|TRBV2
TGTGCCAGCAGTGAAGCTCTATTTTCAGGGCTCCAGGCCAAAAACATTCAGTACTTC
CASSEALFSGLQAKNIQYF
>-|-|TRBJ1-4|TRBV2
TGTGCCAGCACCTCTATCGGGACAACTAATGAAAAACTGTTTTTT
CASTSIGTTNEKLFF
>-|TRBD1|TRBJ1-1|TRBV5-1
TGCGCCAGCAGCATTAGACAGGGCCTGAACACTGAAGCTTTCTTT
CASSIRQGLNTEAFF
>-|-|TRBJ1-5|TRBV2
TGTGCCAGCAGTCCCGGGAACAATCAGCCCCAGCATTTT
CASSPGNNQPQHF
>-|-|TRBJ2-2|TRBV5-1
TGCGCCAGCAGCTTGGCGGCAGGGGCCACCGGGGAGCTGTTTTTT
CASSLAAGATGELFF
>-|TRBD1|TRBJ2-2|TRBV5-1
TGCGCCAGCAGCTTGGGGTCTGGGACAGTGACCGGGGAGCTGTTTTTT
CASSLGSGTVTGELFF
>-|-|TRBJ2-2|TRBV19
TGTGCCAGTAGTATTTTGGGCGGGCTTCCCGGGGAGCTGTTTTTT
CASSILGGLPGELFF
>few|-|TRBJ2-7|TRBV10-2
TGCGCCAGCAGTAAGGCAGGGAGATACGAGCAGTACTTC
CASSKAGRYEQYF
>-|TRBD1|TRBJ1-1|TRBV5-1
TGCGCCAGCAGCTCGGGACAGGAGAACACTGAAGCTTTCTTT
CASSSGQENTEAFF